A single sample is the source of the 30 T cell receptor beta chains below, sequenced in a study of beta chain features in type 1 diabetes. These receptors' antigens are unknown. Reverse transcribing all isolated RNA meant expressed TCRB transcripts were sequenced. Repertoires were generated with immunoSEQ multiplex PCR, while TCRdb's copy carries only in-frame clones and drops some. The sample lists around 260,000 clones, roughly 21% occurring once. General study points: A moderate, significant TCRB CDR3 shortening appeared in type 1 diabetes across four CD4+ subsets.

Sequenced input: naive CD4+ T cells from blood. All receptors come from a woman in her thirties or forties with type 1 diabetes.

J is TRBJ1-4 and V is TRBV4-2, with D possibly matching TRBD1 (6 bases). CDR3 size: 15 residues. CDR1 and CDR2 (germline): LGHNA, YNFKEQ. Trimming removed 5 bases at V and 0 bases at J, with 10 bases between. The DNA for the CDR3 is TGTGCCAGCAGCGCCGAGGGGGCAACTAATGAAAAACTGTTTTTT. It codes for CASSAEGATNEKLFF.

This rearrangement joins TRBV7-2 to TRBJ2-1; 9 bases align to TRBD2. Germline V gene sequence: CDR1 SGHTA, CDR2 FQGNSA. This CDR3 is 17 amino acids long. V shed 0 bases, J shed 1 base, and the junction held 4 bases outside the gene matches. CDR3 sequence reads: CASSLAGLAGSYNEQFF. The CDR3 DNA is TGTGCCAGCAGCTTAGCGGGGCTAGCGGGGTCCTACAATGAGCAGTTCTTC.

This clone was observed a few times. This chain links TRBV9 with TRBJ2-1, with 10 bases fitting TRBD1. The CDR3 totals 18 residues. Germline trimming cut 2 bases from V and 8 bases from J; bases unmatched to any gene: 16. Germline loops: CDR1 SGDLS, CDR2 YYNGEE. The CDR3 nucleotides read TGTGCCAGCAGCGTGACCCCCTGGGACAGGGGAGGGCTTGATGAGCAGTTCTTC. Protein sequence: CASSVTPWDRGGLDEQFF.

The V gene is TRBV27, the J gene TRBJ2-7, with 9 positions matching TRBD1. Germline assignment: CDR1 MNHEY and CDR2 SMNVEV (reference sequence). The CDR3 extends over 16 amino acids. The V and J ends lost 5 bases and 2 bases, in that order; junction bases with no gene match: 10. The CDR3 is CASSLTPGTGTYEQYF. CDR3 sequence (DNA): TGTGCCAGCAGTCTGACCCCCGGGACAGGGACCTACGAGCAGTACTTC.

This clone appeared a few times. DNA for the CDR3: TGTGCCAGCAGTTACTCGTGGACGGGAGGTCGAGAGCAGTACTTC. It translates to CASSYSWTGGREQYF. V is TRBV6-5 and J is TRBJ2-7; 7 bases agree with TRBD2. Germline V gene sequence: CDR1 MNHEY, CDR2 SVGAGI. The CDR3 totals 15 residues. The V gene end was trimmed by 0 bases and the J gene end by 7 bases; junction bases not matched to a gene: 9.

This clone was seen more than once but under ten times. This sequence joins TRBV7-9 and TRBJ2-1, with D perhaps TRBD1 (5 bases). Per germline, CDR1 SEHNR and CDR2 FQNEAQ (reference sequence). Trimming removed 5 bases at V and 12 bases at J, with 14 bases between. The CDR3 consists of 12 residues. CDR3 bases: TGTGCCAGCAGCCACGACAGCCCGAGGCAGTTCTTC. It codes for CASSHDSPRQFF.

This clone appeared a few times. This chain uses TRBV7-9 with TRBJ2-7; TRBD1 agrees at 7 bases. The CDR3 is 14 amino acids. The V and J ends lost 3 bases and 3 bases, in that order; junction bases with no gene match: 5. Germline V gene lookup returns CDR1 SEHNR and CDR2 FQNEAQ (reference sequence). Written as DNA, the CDR3 is TGTGCCAGCAGCTTTGAGGGACAGATCTACGAGCAGTACTTC. Translated, it gives CASSFEGQIYEQYF.

This clone was seen only a few times. V usage is TRBV29-1 and J usage is TRBJ2-5; D gene unclear. Germline V lookup: CDR1 SQVTM, CDR2 ANQGSEA. V was trimmed by 4 bases and J by 1 base, leaving 7 bases between them. The CDR3 contains 12 residues. The CDR3 DNA sequence: TGCAGCGTTGTCGTCAGCCAAGAGACCCAGTACTTC. Its translation: CSVVVSQETQYF.

The chain is built from TRBV5-1 and TRBJ2-5; a weak D match, TRBD2 (6 bases). The CDR3 has 13 residues. V was pared by 5 bases and J by 5 bases, with 13 bases between. Germline CDR1 is SGHRS and CDR2 is YFSETQ. CDR3 DNA sequence: TGCGCCAGCAGGAACGGGGCGGGGGAGACCCAGTACTTC. It yields the protein CASRNGAGETQYF.

This clone was seen only a few times. The rearrangement joins TRBV4-3 to TRBJ1-4; no firm D call. The V end was cut by 4 bases, the J end by 8 bases, with 11 bases between. The CDR3 contains 13 residues. Germline V lookup: CDR1 LGHNA, CDR2 YSLEER. CDR3 coding DNA: TGCGCCAGCAGCCGAGGGCGGCCGGAAAAACTGTTTTTT. Translated, it gives CASSRGRPEKLFF.

This chain links TRBV4-3 with TRBJ2-2; the D gene is possibly TRBD2 (6 bases). Trimming took off 1 base at V and 5 bases at J, with 8 bases between the two ends. The CDR3 is 14 residues long. Germline assignment: CDR1 LGHNA and CDR2 YSLEER. CDR3 DNA: TGCGCCAGCAGCCAAGTTGCGGGGACCGGGGAGCTGTTTTTT. It codes for CASSQVAGTGELFF.

This clone occurred a few times. J is TRBJ2-1 and V is TRBV2; 7 positions match TRBD2. Germline V lookup: CDR1 SNHLY, CDR2 FYNNEI. This CDR3 has 14 residues. The junction had 6 bases not matched to a gene; V was cut back by 7 bases and J by 3 bases. CDR3 sequence: CASIAGVNYNEQFF. The CDR3 coding sequence is TGTGCCAGCATCGCGGGAGTCAACTACAATGAGCAGTTCTTC.

The chain recombines TRBV7-2 with TRBJ1-2; no reliable D call. V lost 5 bases, J lost 6 bases, and 19 bases lay in between. Germline assignment: CDR1 SGHTA and CDR2 FQGNSA. The CDR3 spans 15 residues. The CDR3 region has the DNA TGTGCCAGCAGCATCCGGGTCCTTCGCTGGAATGGCTACACCTTC. Its translation is CASSIRVLRWNGYTF.

This clone was seen a handful of times. J is TRBJ2-7 and V is TRBV9; 9 nucleotides agree with TRBD2. CDR3 size: 16 residues. Germline CDR1 SGDLS, CDR2 YYNGEE. The V gene end was trimmed by 2 bases and the J gene end by 2 bases; junction bases not matched to a gene: 8. The CDR3, as DNA: TGTGCCAGCAGCGTGGGTAGCGGGAGACGAACCTACGAGCAGTACTTC. The encoded protein is CASSVGSGRRTYEQYF.

V gene TRBV4-1 combines with J gene TRBJ1-1; D gene ambiguous. Germline V gene data show CDR1 as MGHRA and CDR2 as YSYEKL. The germline V and J ends were trimmed by 0 bases and 6 bases, with 8 bases remaining between them. The CDR3 extends over 13 amino acids. The DNA for the CDR3 is TGCGCCAGCAGCCAAGAGAGGGTCGCTGAAGCTTTCTTT. Translating it yields CASSQERVAEAFF.

This chain connects TRBV9 to TRBJ2-6, with TRBD1 matching over 11 bases. Germline V gives CDR1 SGDLS, CDR2 YYNGEE. V was pared by 0 bases and J by 0 bases, with 5 bases of the junction left unmatched. This CDR3 is built from 19 residues. The DNA of the CDR3 is TGTGCCAGCAGCGTAGCCGGGGGACAGGGGGGCTCTGGGGCCAACGTCCTGACTTTC. It codes for CASSVAGGQGGSGANVLTF.

Only a few counts were recorded for this clone. V usage is TRBV4-3 and J usage is TRBJ1-5; a weak D match, TRBD1 (6 bases). Per the germline V gene, CDR1 is LGHNA and CDR2 is YSLEER. The V end lost 0 bases, the J end lost 2 bases, and 11 bases lay between the germline ends. The length of the CDR3 is 16 residues. The CDR3 nucleotides read TGCGCCAGCAGCCAAGAATCGGACAGCGGCAATCAGCCCCAGCATTTT. This encodes CASSQESDSGNQPQHF.

This clone was detected only a few times. The J gene is TRBJ2-7, the V gene TRBV28; 8 bases are a match to TRBD1. The germline CDR1 and CDR2 sequences are MDHEN and SYDVKM. Trimming took 6 bases from V and 4 from J; bases not matched to a gene: 5. The CDR3 length is 13 residues. The CDR3 coding sequence is TGTGCCAGCAGCCGCAGGGGGCGATACGAGCAGTACTTC. Translated, it gives CASSRRGRYEQYF.

J is TRBJ1-5 and V is TRBV29-1; weak D call: TRBD1 (6 bases). The CDR3 covers 14 residues. Germline-derived CDR1 and CDR2 are SQVTM and ANQGSEA. V was clipped by 6 bases and J by 1 base, with 13 bases between them. CDR3 sequence reads: CSVLTGLSNQPQHF. DNA of the CDR3: TGCAGCGTACTTACAGGGTTAAGCAATCAGCCCCAGCATTTT.

This clone occurred a few times. This chain uses TRBV4-1 with TRBJ1-1; no definite D call. The CDR3 extends over 14 amino acids. The V end was cut by 0 bases, the J end by 3 bases, with 8 bases between. Germline CDR1 reads MGHRA; CDR2 reads YSYEKL. The CDR3 spells CASSQDPRYTEAFF. CDR3 DNA sequence: TGCGCCAGCAGCCAAGATCCGCGGTACACTGAAGCTTTCTTT.

This clone was observed a few times. The rearrangement joins TRBV25-1 to TRBJ1-1; no clear D gene. With 5 bases removed from V and 3 bases from J, the gap between germline ends came to 10 bases. The germline V gene has CDR1 MGHDK and CDR2 SYGVNS. CDR3 length equals 13 residues. The CDR3 loop is CASSRLIDTEAFF. DNA for the CDR3: TGTGCCAGCAGTAGACTGATCGACACTGAAGCTTTCTTT.

This chain uses TRBV27 with TRBJ2-1; TRBD2 aligns across 13 bases. Germline CDR1 is MNHEY and CDR2 is SMNVEV (reference sequence). The CDR3 consists of 17 residues. Trimming at V came to 0 bases and at J to 8 bases, leaving 7 bases not matched to a gene. The CDR3 sequence is CASSLSSRTSGRYEQFF. CDR3 sequence (DNA): TGTGCCAGCAGTTTATCTTCACGGACTAGCGGGAGATATGAGCAGTTCTTC.

This clone was recorded a few times. The CDR3 nucleotides are TGTGCCTGGGGAGAAACGAACACTGAAGCTTTCTTT. It codes for CAWGETNTEAFF. The chain combines TRBV30 with TRBJ1-1; D uncertain. The CDR3 runs to 12 residues. Germline V gene lookup returns CDR1 GTSNPN and CDR2 SVGIG (reference sequence). The V and J ends lost 5 bases and 1 base respectively, with 8 bases between them.

There are a few counts of this clone. The chain recombines TRBV7-3 with TRBJ2-1; 13 positions agree with TRBD2. The germline V gene has CDR1 SGHTA and CDR2 FQGTGA. The CDR3 covers 15 residues. Trimming removed 5 bases from V and 7 bases from J; junction bases left unmatched: 5. CDR3 loop: CASSRTSGRANEQFF. Here the CDR3 DNA reads TGTGCCAGCAGCAGGACTAGCGGGAGAGCGAATGAGCAGTTCTTC.

The rearrangement uses TRBV28 and TRBJ1-1, with D hard to call. The ends were cut back, 3 bases at V and 4 bases at J, with 6 bases in the middle. Germline V gene lookup returns CDR1 MDHEN and CDR2 SYDVKM. The CDR3 runs 12 residues. CDR3 bases: TGTGCCAGCAGTTTTCCGGGCACTGAAGCTTTCTTT. This sequence encodes CASSFPGTEAFF. The whole variable domain, remainder taken from reference TRBV28 and TRBJ1-1, is DVKVTQSSRYLVKRTGEKVFLECVQDMDHENMFWYRQDPGLGLRLIYFSYDVKMKEKGDIPEGYSVSREKKERFSLILESASTNQTSMYLCASSFPGTEAFFGQGTRLTVV.

CDR3 coding DNA: TGTGCCAGCAGGCCACAGGGGGCGTCGGACGATGAGCAGTTCTTC. Protein sequence: CASRPQGASDDEQFF. V and J are TRBV2 and TRBJ2-1; 9 bases agree with TRBD1. The junction had 11 bases not matched to a gene; V was cut back by 6 bases and J by 8 bases. Germline-derived CDR1 and CDR2 are SNHLY and FYNNEI. This CDR3 has 15 amino acids.

This clone was counted only a few times. The chain uses TRBV9 and TRBJ2-1; tentatively, D is TRBD2 (5 bases). Germline V gives CDR1 SGDLS, CDR2 YYNGEE. This CDR3 has 15 amino acids. Trimming took 4 bases from V and 2 from J, leaving 13 bases between them. As DNA, the CDR3 is TGTGCCAGCAGCCCCAGGACGGAGGCCTACAATGAGCAGTTCTTC. The encoded protein is CASSPRTEAYNEQFF.

The gene calls are TRBV5-1 and TRBJ1-2; TRBD1 is a possible D gene (6 bases). This CDR3 comprises 14 residues. Trimming cost V 1 base and J 1 base, with 8 bases left between them. Germline lookup yields CDR1 SGHRS and CDR2 YFSETQ. The CDR3: CASSLNRDNYGYTF. CDR3 coding DNA: TGCGCCAGCAGCTTGAACAGGGATAACTATGGCTACACCTTC.

This rearrangement joins TRBV9 to TRBJ1-2; D gene unclear. The CDR3 length is 14 residues. V dropped 4 bases and J dropped 4 bases, with 14 bases sitting between them. Germline V gene data show CDR1 as SGDLS and CDR2 as YYNGEE. The CDR3 coding sequence is TGTGCCAGCAGCCCCCATGCGGCCGTCTATGGCTACACCTTC. Translating it yields CASSPHAAVYGYTF.

The J gene is TRBJ1-2, the V gene TRBV28; no clear D gene. V lost 4 bases and J lost 8, with 14 bases in between. Germline loops: CDR1 MDHEN, CDR2 SYDVKM. The CDR3 has 13 amino acids. The CDR3 bases are TGTGCCAGCAGTTCAAGCCGAGGTTGGGGCTACACCTTC. Protein sequence: CASSSSRGWGYTF.